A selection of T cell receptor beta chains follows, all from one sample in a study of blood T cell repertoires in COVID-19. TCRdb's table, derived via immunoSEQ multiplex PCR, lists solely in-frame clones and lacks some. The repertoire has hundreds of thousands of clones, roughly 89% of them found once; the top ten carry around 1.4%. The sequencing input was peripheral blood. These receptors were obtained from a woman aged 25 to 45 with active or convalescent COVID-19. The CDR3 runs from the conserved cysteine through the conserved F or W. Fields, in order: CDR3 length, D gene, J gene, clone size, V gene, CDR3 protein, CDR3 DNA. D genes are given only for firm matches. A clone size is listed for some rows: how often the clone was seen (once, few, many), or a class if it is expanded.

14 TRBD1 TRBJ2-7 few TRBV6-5 CASSYGTGDYEQYF TGTGCCAGCAGTTACGGGACAGGGGACTACGAGCAGTACTTC
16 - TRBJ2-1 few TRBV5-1 CASSLAGLVSGNEQFF TGCGCCAGCAGCTTGGCGGGACTTGTATCGGGCAATGAGCAGTTCTTC
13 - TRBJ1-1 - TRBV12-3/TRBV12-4 CASSFPRQSEAFF TGTGCCAGCAGTTTCCCCCGACAGTCTGAAGCTTTCTTT
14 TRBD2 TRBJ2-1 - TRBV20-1 CSASVVGGYNEQFF TGCAGTGCTAGTGTGGTGGGGGGGTACAATGAGCAGTTCTTC
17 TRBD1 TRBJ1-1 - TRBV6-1 CASSDHRGKVWGTEAFF TGTGCCAGCAGTGACCACAGGGGAAAGGTGTGGGGCACTGAAGCTTTCTTT
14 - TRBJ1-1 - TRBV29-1 CSVARGGQGTEAFF TGCAGCGTTGCAAGGGGAGGTCAAGGCACTGAAGCTTTCTTT
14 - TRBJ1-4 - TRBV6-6 CASSPRGANEKLFF TGTGCCAGCAGCCCCCGTGGGGCCAATGAAAAACTGTTTTTT
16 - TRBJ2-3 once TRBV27 CASSFLPSRGTDTQYF TGTGCCAGCAGTTTTCTACCTAGCCGCGGCACAGATACGCAGTATTTT
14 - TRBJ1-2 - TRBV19 CASSIKQDRNGYTF TGTGCCAGTAGTATAAAACAGGACAGAAATGGCTACACCTTC
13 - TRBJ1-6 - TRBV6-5 CASSQNTDSPLHF TGTGCCAGCAGTCAAAATACGGATTCACCCCTCCACTTT
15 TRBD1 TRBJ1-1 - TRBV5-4 CASTPGGTGGTEAFF TGTGCCAGCACCCCGGGAGGGACAGGGGGCACTGAAGCTTTCTTT
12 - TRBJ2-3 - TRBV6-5 CASRGEADTQYF TGTGCCAGCAGAGGGGAGGCAGATACGCAGTATTTT
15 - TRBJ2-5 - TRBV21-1 CASSARDRPAGTQYF TGTGCCAGCAGCGCCCGGGACAGGCCCGCGGGGACCCAGTACTTC
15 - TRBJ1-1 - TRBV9 CASSPSPGRDTEAFF TGTGCCAGCAGCCCGAGCCCAGGTAGAGACACTGAAGCTTTCTTT
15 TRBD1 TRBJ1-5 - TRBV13 CASSLQGASNQPQHF TGTGCCAGCAGCTTACAGGGGGCGAGCAATCAGCCCCAGCATTTT
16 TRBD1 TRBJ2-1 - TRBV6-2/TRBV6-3 CASSFRRQGTYNEQFF TGTGCCAGCAGTTTTCGGCGACAGGGGACATACAATGAGCAGTTCTTC
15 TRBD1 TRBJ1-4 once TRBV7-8 CASSLFGTGDEKLFF TGTGCCAGCAGCTTATTTGGGACAGGAGATGAAAAACTGTTTTTT
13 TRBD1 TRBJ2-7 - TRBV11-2 CASSPDRAGEQYF TGTGCCAGCAGCCCTGACAGGGCTGGCGAGCAGTACTTC
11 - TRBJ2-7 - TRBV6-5 CASSSSGEQYF TGTGCCAGCAGTTCAAGCGGAGAGCAGTACTTC
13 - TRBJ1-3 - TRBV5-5 CASSLQGYNTIYF TGTGCCAGCAGCCTACAGGGTTATAACACCATATATTTT
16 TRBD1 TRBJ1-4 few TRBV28 CASSAPDRGRYEKLFF TGTGCCAGCAGTGCACCTGACAGGGGGAGATATGAAAAACTGTTTTTT
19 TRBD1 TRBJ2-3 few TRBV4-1 CASSQDSDRVGSSTDTQYF TGCGCCAGCAGCCAAGATTCGGACAGGGTGGGGTCGAGCACAGATACGCAGTATTTT
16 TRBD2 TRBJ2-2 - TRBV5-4 CASSLAGGTLTGELFF TGTGCCAGCAGCTTGGCCGGGGGGACCTTGACCGGGGAGCTGTTTTTT
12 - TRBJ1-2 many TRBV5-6 CASSLPQSGYTF TGTGCCAGCAGCCTGCCGCAGTCGGGCTACACCTTC
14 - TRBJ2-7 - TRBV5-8 CASSLSGFSYEQYF TGTGCCAGCAGCTTGTCGGGATTCTCCTACGAGCAGTACTTC
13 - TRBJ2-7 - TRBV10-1 CASRRDTSAEQYF TGCGCCAGCAGGAGGGACACGTCGGCCGAGCAGTACTTC
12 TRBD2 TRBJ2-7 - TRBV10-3 CAISPSGSEQYF TGTGCCATCAGCCCTAGCGGGAGTGAGCAGTACTTC
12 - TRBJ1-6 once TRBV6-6 CASSQLERPLHF TGTGCCAGCAGCCAGCTGGAGAGACCCCTCCACTTT
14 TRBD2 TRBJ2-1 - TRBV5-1 CASSLEQRGSEQFF TGCGCCAGCAGCTTAGAGCAGCGGGGTAGTGAGCAGTTCTTC
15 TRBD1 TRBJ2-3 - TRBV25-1 CASSDAGGNKDTQYF TGTGCCAGCAGTGACGCAGGGGGCAATAAAGATACGCAGTATTTT
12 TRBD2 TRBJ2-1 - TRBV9 CASSDGSGAQFF TGTGCCAGCAGCGACGGAAGCGGGGCCCAGTTCTTC
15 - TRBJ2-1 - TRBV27 CASSLSARDHNEQFF TGTGCCAGCAGTTTATCGGCGCGGGATCACAATGAGCAGTTCTTC
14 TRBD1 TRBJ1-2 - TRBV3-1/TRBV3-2 CASSPDRGDYGYTF TGTGCCAGCAGTCCAGACAGGGGGGACTATGGCTACACCTTC
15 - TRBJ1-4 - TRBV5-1 CASSRELATNEKLFF TGCGCCAGCAGCCGAGAACTTGCAACTAATGAAAAACTGTTTTTT
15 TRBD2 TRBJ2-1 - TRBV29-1 CSTGGGIGSYNEQFF TGCAGCACTGGGGGGGGTATAGGATCCTACAATGAGCAGTTCTTC
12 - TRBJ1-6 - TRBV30 CAWNAGKSPLHF TGTGCCTGGAACGCAGGGAAATCACCCCTCCACTTT
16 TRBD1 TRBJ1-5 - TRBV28 CASSFGGTGYNQPQHF TGTGCCAGCAGTTTCGGCGGGACAGGTTACAATCAGCCCCAGCATTTT
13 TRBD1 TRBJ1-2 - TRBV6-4 CASRETGGNGYTF TGTGCCAGCAGGGAGACAGGGGGCAACGGCTACACCTTC
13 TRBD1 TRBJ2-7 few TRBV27 CASSFGQAVEQYF TGTGCCAGCAGTTTTGGACAGGCGGTCGAGCAGTACTTC
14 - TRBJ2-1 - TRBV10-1 CASSESPSTPKEFF TGCGCCAGCAGTGAGTCGCCTAGCACCCCGAAAGAGTTCTTC
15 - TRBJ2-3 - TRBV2 CASSVQSSSTDTQYF TGTGCCAGCAGTGTTCAGTCATCTAGCACAGATACGCAGTATTTT
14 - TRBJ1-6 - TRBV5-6 CASSLQGNGSPLHF TGTGCCAGCAGCTTGCAGGGGAACGGATCACCCCTCCACTTT
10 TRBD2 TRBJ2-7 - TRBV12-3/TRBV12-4 CASSPGLQYF TGTGCCAGCAGTCCGGGACTACAGTACTTC
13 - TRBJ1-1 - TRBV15 CATSRTGVGEAFF TGTGCCACCAGCAGAACGGGGGTAGGGGAAGCTTTCTTT
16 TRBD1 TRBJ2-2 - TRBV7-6 CASSFQGQGNTGELFF TGTGCCAGCAGCTTCCAAGGACAGGGAAACACCGGGGAGCTGTTTTTT
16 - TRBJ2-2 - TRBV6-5 CASSYSYLARAGELFF TGTGCCAGCAGTTACTCTTACCTAGCGCGAGCCGGGGAGCTGTTTTTT
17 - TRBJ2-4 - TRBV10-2 CASDRDTFNLAKNIQYF TGCGCCAGCGACCGGGACACTTTCAACCTAGCCAAAAACATTCAGTACTTC
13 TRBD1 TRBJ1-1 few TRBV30 CAWDRDRATEAFF TGTGCCTGGGATCGGGACAGGGCCACTGAAGCTTTCTTT
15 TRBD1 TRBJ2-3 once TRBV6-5 CASSPGTGGTDTQYF TGTGCCAGCAGTCCAGGGACAGGGGGCACAGATACGCAGTATTTT
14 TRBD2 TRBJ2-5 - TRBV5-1 CASRTGLVVETQYF TGCGCCAGCAGAACGGGACTAGTCGTAGAGACCCAGTACTTC
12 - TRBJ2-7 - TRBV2 CASSEASNEQYF TGTGCCAGCAGTGAAGCTAGCAACGAGCAGTACTTC
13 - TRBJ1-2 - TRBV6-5 CASLSGQGRGYTF TGTGCCAGCTTGTCCGGCCAGGGTAGAGGCTACACCTTC
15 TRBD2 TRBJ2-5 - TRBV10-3 CAISEGLAVQETQYF TGTGCCATCAGTGAGGGGCTAGCGGTTCAAGAGACCCAGTACTTC
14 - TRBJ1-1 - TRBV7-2 CASSLGQQNTEAFF TGTGCCAGCAGCCTCGGACAGCAGAACACTGAAGCTTTCTTT
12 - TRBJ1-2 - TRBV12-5 CASGAGSYGYTF TGTGCTAGTGGTGCAGGGTCCTATGGCTACACCTTC
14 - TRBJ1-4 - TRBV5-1 CASSLGATNEKLFF TGCGCCAGCAGCTTGGGAGCAACTAATGAAAAACTGTTTTTT
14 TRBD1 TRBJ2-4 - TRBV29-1 CSGTGTGFSNIQYF TGCAGCGGTACCGGGACAGGGTTTTCAAACATTCAGTACTTC
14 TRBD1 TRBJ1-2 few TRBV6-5 CASSRDSLNYGYTF TGTGCCAGCAGTAGGGACAGCTTAAACTATGGCTACACCTTC
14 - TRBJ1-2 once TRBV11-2 CASSLVGGLYGYTF TGTGCCAGCAGCTTAGTGGGAGGGCTTTATGGCTACACCTTC